This T cell receptor beta chain is from a study of blood T cell repertoires in COVID-19. Sequencing was performed with immunoSEQ multiplex PCR; in TCRdb, only in-frame clones are kept and a portion is missing. The sample shows under 350,000 clones, about 88% of them seen only once. Germline CDR1 reads SGHAT; CDR2 reads FQNNGV. The CDR3 sequence is 14 residues long. Trimming shortened V by 5 bases and J by 1 base, and 11 bases separated the two germline ends. The clonotype was recovered from a man younger than 35 with active or convalescent COVID-19. The chain recombines TRBV11-2 with TRBJ2-5, with D perhaps matching TRBD2 (5 bases). The sample comprised peripheral blood. The CDR3 protein is CASSEGVSQETQYF. DNA of the CDR3: TGTGCCAGCAGCGAGGGAGTCTCCCAAGAGACCCAGTACTTC.